Shown below are 25 T cell receptor beta chains from a single sample sequenced in a study of a mutant IDH1 vaccine in newly diagnosed glioma. Here immunoSEQ multiplex PCR was the method, and the copy in TCRdb shows in-frame clones only, minus some. The sample has about 54,000 clones; 86% are singletons. Antigens of these TCRs are unknown. As to time point: week 35, safety follow-up. Doses of 300 ug of mutant IDH1 20-mer peptide were given with topical imiquimod. Sequenced here: PBMCs, sampled from a glioma patient whose treatment included an IDH1 peptide vaccine. Receptors were obtained from a man aged 40-49 years with glioma.

The chain combines TRBV9 with TRBJ1-5; a weak D match, TRBD1 (5 bases). The CDR3 length is 16 residues. Germline assignment: CDR1 SGDLS and CDR2 YYNGEE. Between the trimmed V and J ends, which lost 4 bases and 6 bases, there was a span of 20 bases. CDR3 sequence reads: CASSPGGGKATQPQHF. In DNA, the CDR3 is TGTGCCAGCAGCCCAGGTGGGGGAAAGGCAACTCAGCCCCAGCATTTT.

V and J are TRBV6-6 and TRBJ1-2; no reliable D call. Trimming took off 2 bases at V and 4 bases at J, with 8 bases between the two ends. The germline V gene encodes CDR1 MNHNY and CDR2 SVGAGI (reference sequence). CDR3 length: 13 amino acids. CDR3 sequence (DNA): TGTGCCAGCAGTTACAGCGGCTCCTATGGCTACACCTTC. Protein product: CASSYSGSYGYTF.

The V call is TRBV16, the J call TRBJ2-7; D remains unclear. The V gene's germline CDR1 is KGHSY and CDR2 FQNENV. The CDR3 has 13 amino acids. V lost 1 base to trimming and J lost 3 bases, with 7 bases between them. CDR3 in DNA: TGTGCCAGCAGCCAATATGCAGGCTACGAGCAGTACTTC. Protein product: CASSQYAGYEQYF.

This clone was seen a few times. The J gene is TRBJ1-5, the V gene TRBV6-5; 8 bases map to TRBD1. The ends lost 8 bases at V and 2 bases at J; junction bases unmatched: 5. CDR1 is MNHEY, CDR2 SVGAGI, per germline. The CDR3 is made up of 14 amino acids. CDR3 nucleotide sequence: TGTGCCAGCGGGTGGGGACAGGGCAATCAGCCCCAGCATTTT. This translates into CASGWGQGNQPQHF.

This rearrangement joins TRBV5-4 to TRBJ1-5; D gene unclear. This CDR3 comprises 12 residues. V was trimmed by 2 bases and J by 6 bases, leaving 6 bases between them. Germline V gene lookup returns CDR1 SGHNT and CDR2 YYREEE (reference sequence). In DNA, the CDR3 is TGTGCCAGCAGCTTAGATTTTCAGCCCCAGCATTTT. This gives the protein CASSLDFQPQHF. The full variable domain, with the rest looked up from reference TRBV5-4 and TRBJ1-5, is ETGVTQSPTHLIKTRGQQVTLRCSSQSGHNTVSWYQQALGQGPQFIFQYYREEENGRGNFPPRFSGLQFPNYSSELNVNALELDDSALYLCASSLDFQPQHFGDGTRLSIL.

The V and J genes are TRBV15 and TRBJ2-3; D could derive from TRBD1 or TRBD2 (5 bases each). CDR3 length: 14 amino acids. Germline loops: CDR1 LNHNV, CDR2 YYDKDF (reference sequence). The V gene lost 0 bases and the J gene lost 13 bases, with 17 bases spanning the gap. The CDR3 DNA follows: TGTGCCACCAGCAGAGATTGGGGGTCGAACGCGGAGTATTTT. This encodes CATSRDWGSNAEYF.

The chain couples TRBV7-2 to TRBJ2-1, with TRBD2 matching 9 bases. This CDR3 has 15 amino acids. Per germline, CDR1 SGHTA and CDR2 FQGNSA. J lost 7 bases, V lost 2 bases, and 6 bases had no gene match. The CDR3 sequence: CASSLRAGGGNEQFF. In nucleotides, the CDR3 is TGTGCCAGCAGCTTAAGGGCGGGAGGGGGGAATGAGCAGTTCTTC.

The CDR3: CASSLRANEQFF. DNA of the CDR3: TGCGCCAGCAGTCTCAGGGCCAATGAGCAGTTCTTC. This chain joins TRBV23-1 and TRBJ2-1; D is possibly TRBD1 (5 bases). TRBV23-1 is placed among ORFs of uncertain function. V lost 4 bases and J lost 6, with 7 bases in between. The CDR3 runs 12 residues.

The genes are TRBV7-2 and TRBJ2-7; TRBD2 matches at 8 bases. Germline CDR1 and CDR2: SGHTA and FQGNSA. The CDR3 has 16 amino acids. With 7 bases clipped from V and 2 bases from J, the junction kept 13 bases outside the gene matches. The CDR3 region is CASTLGGRGAPYEQYF. The CDR3, as DNA: TGTGCCAGCACCTTGGGGGGGCGGGGGGCACCCTACGAGCAGTACTTC.

As DNA, the CDR3 is TGTGCCAGCAAAGCGGGGGATGATGGTAATCAGCCCCAGCATTTT. Encoded protein: CASKAGDDGNQPQHF. The chain links TRBV2 to TRBJ1-5; D might be TRBD1 (5 bases). Germline V gene sequence: CDR1 SNHLY, CDR2 FYNNEI. V dropped 7 bases and J dropped 4 bases, with 17 bases sitting between them. CDR3 length: 15 amino acids.

The gene calls are TRBV7-8 and TRBJ2-5, with D hard to call. Germline V gene data show CDR1 as SGHVS and CDR2 as FQNEAQ. CDR3 length equals 13 residues. V lost 4 bases and J lost 7, with 13 bases in between. DNA of the CDR3: TGTGCCAGCAGCTCCGGAGAGCTTCGGACCCAGTACTTC. Its translation is CASSSGELRTQYF.

This clone was observed a few times. This chain connects TRBV4-2 to TRBJ1-2, with no clear D. The length of the CDR3 is 15 residues. CDR1 and CDR2 from the germline V gene are LGHNA and YNFKEQ. V lost 1 base, J lost 7 bases, and 16 bases lay in between. CDR3: CASSQGRVRSAGYTF. CDR3 DNA: TGTGCCAGCAGCCAAGGACGAGTCAGATCGGCTGGCTACACCTTC.

The rearrangement joins TRBV6-5 to TRBJ1-2; no definite D call. The CDR3 runs to 15 residues. The V and J ends lost 0 bases and 8 bases respectively, with 16 bases between them. The germline V gene encodes CDR1 MNHEY and CDR2 SVGAGI. The CDR3 loop is CASSYSFSILPGYTF. CDR3 nucleotide sequence: TGTGCCAGCAGTTACTCGTTTTCGATCCTCCCAGGCTACACCTTC.

The chain carries TRBV2 and TRBJ2-5; D may be TRBD2 (6 bases). The CDR3 consists of 13 residues. The V gene lost 5 bases and the J gene lost 1 base, with 8 bases spanning the gap. Germline CDR1 reads SNHLY; CDR2 reads FYNNEI. CDR3 DNA: TGTGCCAGCAGTTACGGGAGCCAAGAGACCCAGTACTTC. Protein sequence: CASSYGSQETQYF.

The chain couples TRBV29-1 to TRBJ2-7; 7 bases align to TRBD2. CDR3 length: 11 residues. Germline V gene lookup returns CDR1 SQVTM and CDR2 ANQGSEA. V shed 6 bases and J 6 bases; nucleotides not matched to a gene: 5. The CDR3 nucleotides are TGCAGCGTCTCTGGGGGGGGCGAGCAGTACTTC. It specifies CSVSGGGEQYF.

This clone showed up just once. This same CDR3 is encoded by further DNA sequences in the sample. The chain employs TRBV29-1 and TRBJ1-1; D unclear. Germline assignment: CDR1 SQVTM and CDR2 ANQGSEA. The V gene lost 4 bases and the J gene lost 7 bases, with 10 bases spanning the gap. CDR3 length: 11 amino acids. The CDR3 here is CSVVDGREAFF. In DNA form, the CDR3 reads TGCAGCGTTGTGGATGGCCGTGAAGCTTTCTTT.

DNA for the CDR3: TGTGCCAGCAGTAAGGGGGAAGAGCAGTACTTC. This encodes CASSKGEEQYF. This chain connects TRBV2 to TRBJ2-7; D perhaps matches TRBD1 (6 bases). The V end was cut by 5 bases, the J end by 7 bases, with 9 bases between. This CDR3 contains 11 residues. Germline V CDR1 and CDR2: SNHLY, FYNNEI. The full variable domain, with the rest looked up from reference TRBV2 and TRBJ2-7, is EPEVTQTPSHQVTQMGQEVILRCVPISNHLYFYWYRQILGQKVEFLVSFYNNEISEKSEIFDDQFSVERPDGSNFTLKIRSTKLEDSAMYFCASSKGEEQYFGPGTRLTVT.

The chain recombines TRBV6-4 with TRBJ2-1; D is uncertain. CDR3 length: 14 amino acids. V shed 5 bases and J shed 8 bases, with 16 bases lying between them. Germline CDR1 reads MRHNA; CDR2 reads SNTAGT. The CDR3 nucleotides read TGTGCCAGCAGTTCGGACCCACCTGGCCATGAGCAGTTCTTC. Its protein product is CASSSDPPGHEQFF.

This clone rates as medium-sized. J is TRBJ2-5 and V is TRBV15; 8 nucleotides match TRBD1. J gave up 5 bases and V 5 bases, and 16 bases lay outside the gene matches. The CDR3 sequence is 17 residues long. The germline CDR1 and CDR2 sequences are LNHNV and YYDKDF (reference sequence). CDR3 residues: CATSGSGQGAVVETQYF. The CDR3 DNA reads as TGTGCCACCAGCGGGAGCGGTCAGGGGGCTGTTGTGGAGACCCAGTACTTC.

This rearrangement joins TRBV7-9 to TRBJ1-4, with 10 bases aligning to TRBD1. V shed 5 bases and J 6 bases; nucleotides not matched to a gene: 3. Germline values: CDR1 SEHNR, CDR2 FQNEAQ (reference sequence). The CDR3 length is 14 residues. CDR3: CASSRGQGHEKLFF. In nucleotides, the CDR3 is TGTGCCAGCAGCCGGGGACAGGGGCATGAAAAACTGTTTTTT.

This sequence joins TRBV6-5 and TRBJ2-1; 10 bases line up with TRBD2. This CDR3 is 15 amino acids long. The germline V gene encodes CDR1 MNHEY and CDR2 SVGAGI. The V and J ends lost 6 bases and 6 bases, in that order; junction bases with no gene match: 8. The CDR3 region has the DNA TGTGCCAGCAGCCAGGGACTAGCGTCTCTCAATGAGCAGTTCTTC. Protein: CASSQGLASLNEQFF.

V is TRBV4-2 and J is TRBJ1-1; D is unresolved. V was trimmed by 1 base and J by 1 base, leaving 4 bases between them. The germline V gene has CDR1 LGHNA and CDR2 YNFKEQ. CDR3 size: 13 residues. CDR3 protein: CASSQGKNTEAFF. As DNA, the CDR3 is TGTGCCAGCAGCCAAGGTAAGAACACTGAAGCTTTCTTT.

The chain joins TRBV11-1 to TRBJ2-7; D remains unclear. This CDR3 comprises 11 residues. Trimming took off 2 bases at V and 6 bases at J, with 5 bases between the two ends. Germline V CDR1 and CDR2: SGHAT, FQDESV (reference sequence). Here the CDR3 reads CASSLTSEQYF. The CDR3 DNA reads TGTGCCAGCAGCTTAACCTCCGAGCAGTACTTC.

The chain uses TRBV5-1 and TRBJ2-7; 8 bases match TRBD2. Germline V gene sequence: CDR1 SGHRS, CDR2 YFSETQ. Trimming cost V 0 bases and J 5 bases; bases outside gene matches: 10. The CDR3 is 16 residues long. CDR3 bases: TGCGCCAGCAGCTTGGTAGCGGCGGGAGGTGGACACGAGCAGTACTTC. Protein sequence: CASSLVAAGGGHEQYF.

The V and J genes are TRBV6-6 and TRBJ2-2, with TRBD2 identical over 12 bases. The CDR3 extends over 13 amino acids. The junction had 0 bases not matched to a gene; V was cut back by 6 bases and J by 7 bases. The V gene's germline CDR1 is MNHNY and CDR2 SVGAGI (reference sequence). The CDR3 DNA is TGTGCCAGCAGGACTAGCGGGAGCGGGGAGCTGTTTTTT. Translation gives CASRTSGSGELFF.